This TCR beta chain was observed in a study of T cell responses to AZD1222 COVID-19 vaccine (dated by TCRdb to about 2021). For the study in its entirety: A total of 230 to 250 trial participants underwent TCR sequencing, of whom nearly 210 had received two doses of AZD1222 and some 25 had received two doses of the MenACWY control vaccine. Trial participants were enrolled into age subgroups of 18-55, 56-69 and 70-plus years, which contained 148, 28 and 57 TCR-sequenced participants, respectively. Study-level results and caveats: Conclusions about previously exposed vaccinees were limited because only six AZD1222 recipients were SARS-CoV-2 seropositive at baseline. In the small 56-69-year group, the increase in depth fell short of significance, most likely because of low power. Participants were mostly white British, with more females than males. The authors suggested clonal diversity may have been underestimated. After two AZD1222 doses, both the breadth and the depth of spike-specific TCRs were significantly higher than at day 0 and than in MenACWY recipients. No day 14 peak-response samples were available, so repertoires were characterized only after the peak T cell response. The whole spike protein was spanned by vaccine-associated CD4 TCRs, and dominant responses were seen in regions 160-218 and 743-854. Reportedly, almost half of the unique spike-specific TCRs recognized epitopes lying outside the regions that are mutated in the B.1.351 and B.1.1.7 variants.

The time point label on this specimen signifies: about 28 days (+/-7) after the second vaccine dose. Because spike-specific TCR depth and breadth did not differ between the two schedules, AZD1222 recipients who got a second dose at roughly 4 weeks were pooled with those who got a second dose at roughly 12 weeks. Samples from vaccinated people were obtained from the UK trials COV001 and COV002, which included a single-blind randomized controlled phase 2/3 trial of AZD1222 (ChAdOx1 nCoV-19) in healthy adults. Trial participant PBMC samples were collected at day 0 and day 28 after the second dose for TCRbeta chain sequencing. Concerning this clone: What antigen it recognizes has not been identified. Base qualities are not provided; no much larger clone lies one nucleotide away.

The CDR3 regions of human TCRbeta chains were subjected to immunosequencing. On the study's bioinformatics: Repertoire TCRs were checked for matches against a reference library of SARS-CoV-2-specific TCRs that had been generated using the MIRA antigen-specificity platform. Breadth was defined as the fraction of unique TCRs that were SARS-CoV-2-associated. Depth was defined as the fraction of total T cells that were SARS-CoV-2-associated. Using the MIRA data, each spike-specific TCR was assigned both to the spike region to which the TCR was reactive and to a CD4 or CD8 class. Log10-transformed breadth and depth values were compared by one-way ANOVA with Sidak's multiple comparisons tests. TCRdb retrieved this table from immuneACCESS and kept in-frame rearrangements only. Not all clones are present; in checked studies, unresolved V genes account for under half, and no reason is known for the remainder. V, J and clone size are those of that table, while D and trimming were read from the DNA. Present in this sample are 90,000 or so clones, roughly nine tenths of which were seen just once. 5.3% of the sample lies in the top ten.

The CDR3 goes from the cysteine to the phenylalanine over 14 residues. Just CDR3 DNA is preserved here, 42 bases in frame from base 1. Sequences KGHSH (CDR1) and LQKENI (CDR2) are obtained from the germline V gene. Trimming leaves V shorter by 6 bases and J shorter by 0 bases, with the junction holding 3 bases beyond the gene matches. The sequence was obtained from an adult who received the AZD1222 COVID-19 vaccine. The material sequenced was peripheral blood, taken 28 days after the second AZD1222 dose. The rearrangement joined TRBV18 to TRBJ2-7, and TRBD2 aligns with 9 junction nucleotides. The CDR3 region has the sequence CASSPSGISYEQYF. The nucleotides read TGTGCCAGCTCTCCTAGCGGGATCTCCTACGAGCAGTACTTC.